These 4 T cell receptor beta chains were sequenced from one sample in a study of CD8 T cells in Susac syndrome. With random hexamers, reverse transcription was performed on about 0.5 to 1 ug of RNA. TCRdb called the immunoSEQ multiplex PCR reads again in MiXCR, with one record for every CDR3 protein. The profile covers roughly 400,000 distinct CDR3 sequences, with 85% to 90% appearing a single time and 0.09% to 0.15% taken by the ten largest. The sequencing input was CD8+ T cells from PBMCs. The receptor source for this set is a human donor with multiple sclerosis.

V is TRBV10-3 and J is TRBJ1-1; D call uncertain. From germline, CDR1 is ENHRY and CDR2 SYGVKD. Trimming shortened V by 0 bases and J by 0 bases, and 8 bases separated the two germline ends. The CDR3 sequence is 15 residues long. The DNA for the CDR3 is TGTGCCATCAGTGAGTCCGGTAAGATGAACACTGAAGCTTTCTTT. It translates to CAISESGKMNTEAFF.

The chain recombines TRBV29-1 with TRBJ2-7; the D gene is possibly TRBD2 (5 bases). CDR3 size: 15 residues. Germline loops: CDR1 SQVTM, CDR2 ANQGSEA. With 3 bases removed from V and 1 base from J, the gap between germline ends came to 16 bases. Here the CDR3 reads CSVEAEESGSYEQYF. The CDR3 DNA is TGCAGCGTTGAGGCAGAAGAGAGCGGTTCCTACGAGCAGTACTTC.

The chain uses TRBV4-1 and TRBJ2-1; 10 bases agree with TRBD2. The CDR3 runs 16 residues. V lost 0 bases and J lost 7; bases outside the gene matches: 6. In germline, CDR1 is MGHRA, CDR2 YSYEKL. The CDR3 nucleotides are TGCGCCAGCAGCCAAGATCGGGCTAGCGGGAGAAATGAGCAGTTCTTC. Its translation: CASSQDRASGRNEQFF.

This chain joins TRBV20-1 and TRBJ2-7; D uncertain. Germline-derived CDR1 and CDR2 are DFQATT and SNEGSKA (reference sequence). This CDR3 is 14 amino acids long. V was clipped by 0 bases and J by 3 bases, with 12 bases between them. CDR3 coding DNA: TGCAGTGCTAGAGAAAGTACCCTAGACTACGAGCAGTACTTC. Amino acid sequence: CSARESTLDYEQYF.